A few counts support the clone carrying this T cell receptor beta chain. V lost 7 bases and J lost 2; bases outside the gene matches: 9. Germline assignment: CDR1 SGHRS and CDR2 YFSETQ. The CDR3 sequence is 15 residues long. Sequencing was performed with immunoSEQ multiplex PCR; in TCRdb, only in-frame clones are kept and a portion is missing. The data show roughly 48,000 clones, approximately 80% seen once. The data were taken from a study of early stage breast cancer tumors. On the study more broadly: ER+/PR+/HER2- status applied to about 70% of the 16 invasive breast tumors.

The V and J genes are TRBV5-1 and TRBJ2-3; TRBD2 matches 8 bases. The TCR originated in a person aged 45 to 59 with breast cancer. The sample was blood. This CDR3 is CASSHHGGATDTQYF. The DNA of the CDR3 is TGCGCCAGCTCTCACCACGGGGGGGCCACAGATACGCAGTATTTT.